Following are 25 T cell receptor beta chains from one sample sequenced in a study of OX40 agonist ivuxolimab in advanced cancers. Libraries were prepared through the immunoSEQ multiplex PCR assay. The immuneACCESS repertoire file appears here via TCRdb, limited to in-frame rearrangements. These files lack a portion of the clones; in checked studies, under half of the deficit traces to unresolved V genes, and the cause of the others is not known. The table for this sample lists 65,000 to 90,000 clones; over 75% of them were counted only once. The ten largest clones capture less than 6% of the sample. Sample: CD4+ or CD8+ T cells sorted from blood, taken in a trial of the OX40 agonist ivuxolimab. The source of these receptors is an adult with an advanced solid tumor such as melanoma, head and neck, liver or kidney cancer.

This rearrangement joins TRBV7-2 to TRBJ2-2; 10 bases are a match to TRBD2. The CDR3 has 16 amino acids. V trimming: 5 bases; J trimming: 3 bases; junction bases outside the gene matches: 6. Germline-derived CDR1 and CDR2 are SGHTA and FQGNSA. The CDR3 is CASSHVAGGYTGELFF. The CDR3 DNA reads TGTGCCAGCAGCCACGTAGCGGGAGGTTACACCGGGGAGCTGTTTTTT.

The V and J genes are TRBV4-3 and TRBJ2-1; 7 nucleotides align to TRBD1. CDR1 is LGHNA, CDR2 YSLEER, per germline. V lost 5 bases, J lost 6 bases, and 4 bases stayed unmatched. The CDR3 is made up of 13 amino acids. CDR3 amino acids: CASSVRQGNEQFF. The CDR3 DNA is TGCGCCAGCAGCGTCCGACAGGGCAATGAGCAGTTCTTC.

This chain connects TRBV6-6 to TRBJ2-7, with 9 positions matching TRBD2. V lost 2 bases to trimming and J lost 5 bases; unmatched junction nucleotides: 7. Germline V gives CDR1 MNHNY, CDR2 SVGAGI (reference sequence). The CDR3 length is 15 residues. This chain's CDR3 is CASSYEGGRVNEQYF. The CDR3 DNA follows: TGTGCCAGCAGTTACGAAGGCGGGAGGGTCAACGAGCAGTACTTC.

The chain employs TRBV5-4 and TRBJ2-1, with 13 bases fitting TRBD2. The length of the CDR3 is 15 residues. V was pared by 3 bases and J by 5 bases, with 2 bases of the junction left unmatched. In germline, CDR1 is SGHNT, CDR2 YYREEE (reference sequence). In DNA form, the CDR3 reads TGTGCCAGCAGCTCGGGACTAGCGGGAAACAATGAGCAGTTCTTC. It is translated as CASSSGLAGNNEQFF.

The chain employs TRBV18 and TRBJ2-7, with D perhaps given as TRBD1 or TRBD2 (6 bases each). Trimming removed 2 bases at V and 4 bases at J, with 12 bases between. Germline V CDR1 and CDR2: KGHSH, LQKENI. The length of the CDR3 is 14 residues. CDR3 DNA: TGTGCCAGCTCACCAGGGAGGACAGAATACGAGCAGTACTTC. Translated: CASSPGRTEYEQYF.

The genes are TRBV2 and TRBJ1-6, with 7 bases identical to TRBD1. The length of the CDR3 is 15 residues. Germline lookup yields CDR1 SNHLY and CDR2 FYNNEI. Losses at the gene ends were 6 bases for V and 5 bases for J; bases not matched to a gene: 7. In DNA form, the CDR3 reads TGTGCCAGCAGGTTGACAGGGACGAATAATTCACCCCTCCACTTT. The encoded protein is CASRLTGTNNSPLHF.

The chain links TRBV7-9 to TRBJ2-7, with unresolved D. The CDR3 runs to 16 residues. Trimming left V 6 bases short and J 0 bases short, with 18 bases between. Germline CDR1 reads SEHNR; CDR2 reads FQNEAQ (reference sequence). The CDR3 DNA reads as TGTGCCAGCAGTCCCGGTCCTTCGTTGAGCTCCTACGAGCAGTACTTC. Protein: CASSPGPSLSSYEQYF.

The chain couples TRBV19 to TRBJ2-1; D is unclear. The CDR3 sequence is 12 residues long. CDR1 and CDR2 (germline): LNHDA, SQIVND (reference sequence). The V gene lost 3 bases and the J gene lost 3 bases, with 3 bases spanning the gap. As DNA, the CDR3 is TGTGCCAGTAGTATTTACTACAATGAGCAGTTCTTC. Its protein is CASSIYYNEQFF.

The J gene is TRBJ1-1, the V gene TRBV9, with D unresolved. CDR3 length: 16 amino acids. Trimming left V 0 bases short and J 3 bases short, with 15 bases between. The germline V gene encodes CDR1 SGDLS and CDR2 YYNGEE. CDR3 coding DNA: TGTGCCAGCAGCGTAGCTACGGGCCCCTTGGACACTGAAGCTTTCTTT. Translation gives CASSVATGPLDTEAFF.

The chain carries TRBV2 and TRBJ2-3; D may be TRBD1 or TRBD2 (5 bases each). Trimming left V 11 bases short and J 0 bases short, with 18 bases between. This CDR3 is 15 amino acids long. Germline assignment: CDR1 SNHLY and CDR2 FYNNEI. In nucleotides, the CDR3 is TGTGCCTCCACGGGACCAGGCCCTAGCACAGATACGCAGTATTTT. Its translation is CASTGPGPSTDTQYF.

The V gene is TRBV11-2, the J gene TRBJ2-1, with 9 bases matching TRBD2. The CDR3 sequence is 16 residues long. Germline V gives CDR1 SGHAT, CDR2 FQNNGV. The trim removed 5 bases at V and 3 bases at J, leaving 8 bases unmatched. This CDR3 is CASSRPLAGFYNEQFF. The CDR3 nucleotides are TGTGCCAGCAGCCGACCCCTAGCGGGATTCTACAATGAGCAGTTCTTC.

DNA for the CDR3: TGCAGTGTTCCCGACCGACAAAAACTGTTTTTT. Translated: CSVPDRQKLFF. The chain combines TRBV20-1 with TRBJ1-4; no firm D call. Germline V gene data show CDR1 as DFQATT and CDR2 as SNEGSKA (reference sequence). Trimming pared 7 bases from V and 9 bases from J, leaving 12 bases between. The CDR3 runs to 11 residues.

Details on this clone: Mismatch with germline at one junction end may stem from a read error. This sample also contains other DNA sequences that code for the same CDR3. J is TRBJ2-7 and V is TRBV10-3; D unclear. The germline V gene encodes CDR1 ENHRY and CDR2 SYGVKD. The CDR3 is made up of 14 amino acids. The CDR3 DNA sequence: TGTGCTATCAGTGTAAACAGACCTCCTTACGAGCAGTACTTC. It codes for CAISVNRPPYEQYF.

J is TRBJ2-3 and V is TRBV4-3; no reliable D call. The CDR3 is 20 amino acids. V lost 0 bases and J lost 1, with 23 bases in between. CDR1 is LGHNA and CDR2 is YSLEER in the germline V gene. CDR3 DNA: TGCGCCAGCAGCCAAGACAGCGCCGGCTCCACAAAACATCGCACAGATACGCAGTATTTT. This sequence encodes CASSQDSAGSTKHRTDTQYF.

This clone was observed a handful of times. The V gene is TRBV5-6, the J gene TRBJ2-7; D ambiguous. The CDR3 has 13 residues. Germline values: CDR1 SGHDT, CDR2 YYEEEE. V lost 2 bases to trimming and J lost 5 bases, with 11 bases between them. The CDR3 region has the DNA TGTGCCAGCAGCTTTTATGGGGTTGACGAGCAGTACTTC. Its translation is CASSFYGVDEQYF.

This clone was seen a handful of times. V is TRBV6-1 and J is TRBJ1-3; D remains ambiguous. The CDR3 is 14 residues long. Looked up from germline, CDR1 is MNHNS and CDR2 is SASEGT. Trimming cost V 5 bases and J 0 bases, with 8 bases left between them. CDR3 region: CASSPPYSGNTIYF. In nucleotides, the CDR3 is TGTGCCAGCAGTCCGCCCTACTCTGGAAACACCATATATTTT.

V gene TRBV4-1 combines with J gene TRBJ2-7, with D hard to call. CDR1 is MGHRA, CDR2 YSYEKL, per germline. The V end lost 0 bases, the J end lost 4 bases, and 10 bases lay between the germline ends. The CDR3 is made up of 14 amino acids. The CDR3 sequence: CASSQEERGYEQYF. The CDR3 nucleotides read TGCGCCAGCAGCCAAGAGGAAAGAGGTTACGAGCAGTACTTC.

This chain uses TRBV25-1 with TRBJ1-1; 10 bases are a match to TRBD1. In germline, CDR1 is MGHDK, CDR2 SYGVNS. The junction had 8 bases not matched to a gene; V was cut back by 8 bases and J by 8 bases. The CDR3 has 13 residues. Written as DNA, the CDR3 is TGTGCCAGCGCCGGGACAGGGGAGGCCGAAGCTTTCTTT. The encoded protein is CASAGTGEAEAFF.

The chain couples TRBV4-1 to TRBJ1-4; 7 bases align to TRBD1. This CDR3 is built from 15 residues. Per germline, CDR1 MGHRA and CDR2 YSYEKL. The V gene end was trimmed by 5 bases and the J gene end by 3 bases; junction bases not matched to a gene: 6. The CDR3 sequence is CASSDRVSANEKLFF. The CDR3 nucleotides read TGCGCCAGCAGCGACAGGGTTTCGGCTAATGAAAAACTGTTTTTT.

Worth noting for this clone: Other nucleotide sequences from this sample produce the same CDR3. J is TRBJ2-5 and V is TRBV6-5; 9 bases fit TRBD2. Germline assignment: CDR1 MNHEY and CDR2 SVGAGI. Trimming at V came to 5 bases and at J to 5 bases, leaving 0 bases not matched to a gene. The CDR3 consists of 12 residues. The CDR3 DNA reads as TGTGCCAGCAGTGCGGGGGGGGAGACCCAGTACTTC. Amino acids: CASSAGGETQYF.

This clone was detected many times. The chain combines TRBV7-9 with TRBJ2-7; TRBD1 agrees at 7 bases. V shed 5 bases and J 0 bases; nucleotides not matched to a gene: 1. Germline lookup yields CDR1 SEHNR and CDR2 FQNEAQ (reference sequence). This CDR3 spans 13 amino acids. The CDR3 sequence: CASSRDSSYEQYF. The CDR3 nucleotides are TGTGCCAGCAGCCGGGACAGCTCCTACGAGCAGTACTTC.

The chain employs TRBV10-3 and TRBJ2-1, with TRBD2 identical over 9 bases. CDR1 is ENHRY, CDR2 SYGVKD, per germline. The CDR3 has 14 residues. V lost 11 bases and J lost 5; bases outside the gene matches: 10. CDR3 coding DNA: TGTGCCTCCCTAGGTCGACTAGCGGACAATGAGCAGTTCTTC. It specifies CASLGRLADNEQFF.

This chain uses TRBV5-1 with TRBJ2-5; 9 bases agree with TRBD2. Losses at the gene ends were 0 bases for V and 0 bases for J; bases not matched to a gene: 6. CDR1 and CDR2 from the germline V gene are SGHRS and YFSETQ. The CDR3 spans 17 residues. The CDR3 region is CASSLAPSGINQETQYF. CDR3 sequence (DNA): TGCGCCAGCAGCTTGGCCCCTAGCGGGATCAACCAAGAGACCCAGTACTTC.

The V and J genes are TRBV10-2 and TRBJ2-1; 9 nucleotides line up with TRBD2. Germline V gene sequence: CDR1 WSHSY, CDR2 SAAADI. The CDR3 extends over 15 amino acids. The V gene end was trimmed by 2 bases and the J gene end by 8 bases; junction bases not matched to a gene: 7. CDR3 sequence (DNA): TGCGCCAGCAGTGAGCCCGGACTAGCGAGGGATGAGCAGTTCTTC. Its translation: CASSEPGLARDEQFF.

This clone was observed a handful of times. The chain combines TRBV7-9 with TRBJ2-5; 12 nucleotides line up with TRBD2. This CDR3 is built from 17 residues. CDR1 and CDR2 from the germline V gene are SEHNR and FQNEAQ (reference sequence). Unmatched junction bases numbered 8, after V lost 5 bases and J lost 1 base. The CDR3 protein is CASSGERTSGTQETQYF. The CDR3 DNA reads as TGTGCCAGCAGCGGAGAACGGACTAGCGGGACCCAAGAGACCCAGTACTTC.